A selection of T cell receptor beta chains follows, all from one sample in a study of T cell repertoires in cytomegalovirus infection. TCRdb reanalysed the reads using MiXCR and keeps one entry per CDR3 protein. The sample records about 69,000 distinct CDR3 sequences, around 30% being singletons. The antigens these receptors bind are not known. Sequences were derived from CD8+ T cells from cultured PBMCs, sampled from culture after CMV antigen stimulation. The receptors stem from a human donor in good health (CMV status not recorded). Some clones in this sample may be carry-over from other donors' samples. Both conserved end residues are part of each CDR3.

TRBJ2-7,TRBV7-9,CASSYSGEQYF
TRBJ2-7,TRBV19,CASSIGRAYEQYF
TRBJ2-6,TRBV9,CASSADSLIWANVLTF
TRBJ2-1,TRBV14,CASSQGGTSGGEQFF
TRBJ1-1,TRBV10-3,CAIGVPETTEAFF
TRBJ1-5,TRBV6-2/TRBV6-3,CASSPVRSNQPQHF
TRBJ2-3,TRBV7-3,CASKAGLSDTQYF
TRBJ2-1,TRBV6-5,CASSYSSGGHSSYNEQFF
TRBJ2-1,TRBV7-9,CASSHGLAGVDEQFF
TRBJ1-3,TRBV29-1,CSVEAGISGNTIYF
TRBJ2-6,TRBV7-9,CASSLTGEASGANVLTF
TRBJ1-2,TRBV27,CASSLGRESYGYTF
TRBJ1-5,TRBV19,CASNPDRVSNQPQHF
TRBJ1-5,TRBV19,CASSIEEVGALSNQPQHF
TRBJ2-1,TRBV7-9,CASSFSPGPGMEQFF
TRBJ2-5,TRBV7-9,CASSLSGVQETQYF
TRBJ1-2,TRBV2,CASSERQSNYGYTF
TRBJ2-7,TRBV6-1,CASSEGSASSYEQYF
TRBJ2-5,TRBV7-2,CASSSRDGQETQYF
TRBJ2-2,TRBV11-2,CASSLVGQGKNTGELFF
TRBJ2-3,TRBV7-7,CANSSEGRATDTQYF
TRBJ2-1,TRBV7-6,CASASGAYNEQFF
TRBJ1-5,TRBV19,CASGGQGHQPQHF
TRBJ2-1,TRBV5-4,CASSGQGTGNEQFF